This T cell receptor (beta chain) was recorded in a study of T-cell reconstitution after alpha-beta-depleted transplantation in children. The CDR3 contains 16 residues. The V and J ends lost 1 base and 8 bases, in that order; junction bases with no gene match: 8. Looked up from germline, CDR1 is DFQATT and CDR2 is SNEGSKA (reference sequence). A TCRbeta library incorporating unique molecular identifiers was prepared. Each CDR3 protein is one row after TCRdb ran MiXCR on the PCR reads. The sample has 400,000 to 500,000 distinct CDR3 sequences; approximately 10% are singletons. The chain carries TRBV20-1 and TRBJ1-4; 12 bases fit TRBD1. Material: PBMCs from the stem cell graft donor, obtained from the stem cell graft. This sequence originates from a human donor who donated a stem cell graft to a child with acute myeloid leukemia. DNA for the CDR3: TGCAGTGCTAGAGGAAAGGGACAGGGGGCGAAGGAAAAACTGTTTTTT. Protein: CSARGKGQGAKEKLFF.